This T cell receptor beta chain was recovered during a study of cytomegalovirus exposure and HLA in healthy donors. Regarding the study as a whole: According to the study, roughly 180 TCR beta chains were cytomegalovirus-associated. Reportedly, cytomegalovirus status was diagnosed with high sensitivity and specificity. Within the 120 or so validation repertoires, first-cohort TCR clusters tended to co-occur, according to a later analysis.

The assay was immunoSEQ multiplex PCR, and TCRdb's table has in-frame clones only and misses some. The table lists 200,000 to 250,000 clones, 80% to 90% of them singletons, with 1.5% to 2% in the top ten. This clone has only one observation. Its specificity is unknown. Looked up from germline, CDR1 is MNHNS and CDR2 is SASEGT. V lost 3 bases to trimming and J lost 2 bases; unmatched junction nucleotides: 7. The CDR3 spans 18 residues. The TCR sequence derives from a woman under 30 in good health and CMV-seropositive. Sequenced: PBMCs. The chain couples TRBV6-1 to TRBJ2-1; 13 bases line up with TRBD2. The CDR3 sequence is CASSDPRTSGGPYNEQFF. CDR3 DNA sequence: TGTGCCAGCAGTGACCCCCGGACTAGCGGGGGCCCCTACAATGAGCAGTTCTTC.